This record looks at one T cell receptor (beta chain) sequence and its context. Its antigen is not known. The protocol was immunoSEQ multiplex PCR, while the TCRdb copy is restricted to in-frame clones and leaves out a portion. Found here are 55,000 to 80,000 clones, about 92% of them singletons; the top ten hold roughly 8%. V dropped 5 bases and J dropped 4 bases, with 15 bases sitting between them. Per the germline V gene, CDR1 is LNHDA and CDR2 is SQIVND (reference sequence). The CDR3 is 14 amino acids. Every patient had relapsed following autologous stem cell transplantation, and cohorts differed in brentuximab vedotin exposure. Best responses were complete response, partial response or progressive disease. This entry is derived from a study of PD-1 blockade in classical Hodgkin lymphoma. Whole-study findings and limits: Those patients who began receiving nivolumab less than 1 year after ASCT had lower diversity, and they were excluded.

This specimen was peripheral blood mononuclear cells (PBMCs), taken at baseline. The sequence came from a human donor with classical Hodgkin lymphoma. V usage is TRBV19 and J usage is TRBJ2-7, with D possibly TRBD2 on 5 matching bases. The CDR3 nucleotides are TGTGCCAGTAGTCCCACCGGACTGACATACGAGCAGTACTTC. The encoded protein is CASSPTGLTYEQYF.